This passage covers 8 T cell receptor beta chains from one sample sequenced in a study of cytomegalovirus exposure and HLA in healthy donors. With 60 Vbeta and 13 Jbeta primers, the PCR was carried out. Only in-frame clones appear in the TCRdb table, and some are missing; sequencing was by immunoSEQ multiplex PCR. The sample holds more than 50,000 clones; around three quarters are singletons and the top ten take about 20%. Sequencing was performed on PBMCs. These receptors all come from a woman aged 50 to 60 in good health and CMV-seropositive.

The sample holds a few counts of this clone. This chain links TRBV5-8 with TRBJ2-4; D perhaps matches TRBD1 (5 bases). The CDR3 length is 16 residues. Germline V lookup: CDR1 SGHTS, CDR2 YDEGEE. V lost 0 bases and J 0 bases, leaving 10 bases between the germline ends. DNA for the CDR3: TGTGCCAGCAGCTTGGGCCAGGGATTAGCCAAAAACATTCAGTACTTC. Its protein is CASSLGQGLAKNIQYF.

This chain uses TRBV2 with TRBJ1-2; D is ambiguous. The CDR3 is made up of 12 amino acids. Germline V gene data show CDR1 as SNHLY and CDR2 as FYNNEI. V lost 4 bases, J lost 7 bases, and 10 bases lay in between. DNA of the CDR3: TGTGCCAGCAGTGTGTCGGGAAGTGGCTACACCTTC. Translation gives CASSVSGSGYTF.

The genes are TRBV18 and TRBJ1-2; no clear D. Germline V lookup: CDR1 KGHSH, CDR2 LQKENI. The ends were cut back, 3 bases at V and 5 bases at J, with 10 bases in the middle. CDR3 size: 13 residues. CDR3 loop: CASSPVADYGYTF. The CDR3 DNA reads as TGTGCCAGCTCACCCGTTGCGGATTATGGCTACACCTTC. The variable domain in full, completed from reference TRBV18 and TRBJ1-2, reads NAGVMQNPRHLVRRRGQEARLRCSPMKGHSHVYWYRQLPEEGLKFMVYLQKENIIDESGMPKERFSAEFPKEGPSILRIQQVVRGDSAAYFCASSPVADYGYTFGSGTRLTVV.

The table lists this clone with a few counts. The V and J genes are TRBV19 and TRBJ1-1; no firm D call. The CDR3 runs to 13 residues. Germline CDR1 reads LNHDA; CDR2 reads SQIVND (reference sequence). The ends were cut back, 3 bases at V and 1 base at J, with 6 bases in the middle. The CDR3 loop is CASSIWPNTEAFF. The CDR3 coding sequence is TGTGCCAGTAGTATTTGGCCGAACACTGAAGCTTTCTTT.

The V and J genes are TRBV19 and TRBJ1-1; D is undetermined. Between the trimmed V and J ends, which lost 3 bases and 0 bases, there was a span of 8 bases. This CDR3 is 14 amino acids long. Germline loops: CDR1 LNHDA, CDR2 SQIVND (reference sequence). The chain's CDR3 is CASSMNSLNTEAFF. DNA of the CDR3: TGTGCCAGTAGTATGAACAGTCTGAACACTGAAGCTTTCTTT.

The gene calls are TRBV7-9 and TRBJ2-5; 8 bases are a match to TRBD2. Looked up from germline, CDR1 is SEHNR and CDR2 is FQNEAQ (reference sequence). CDR3 length: 17 residues. J was trimmed by 2 bases and V by 5 bases; bases with no gene match: 13. DNA of the CDR3: TGTGCCAGCAGCCACCCAGGGTTCGGGAGGGGTCAAGAGACCCAGTACTTC. This codes for CASSHPGFGRGQETQYF.

The rearrangement uses TRBV29-1 and TRBJ1-1; 9 bases map to TRBD1. Trimming removed 6 bases from V and 0 bases from J; junction bases left unmatched: 5. CDR1 SQVTM and CDR2 ANQGSEA come from the germline V gene. CDR3 length equals 14 residues. CDR3 nucleotides: TGCAGCGTCCTGACAGGGGGAGTGAACACTGAAGCTTTCTTT. Residues: CSVLTGGVNTEAFF.

The chain links TRBV29-1 to TRBJ1-2; D is unresolved. The CDR3 contains 11 residues. V shed 4 bases and J shed 6 bases, with 9 bases lying between them. Germline loops: CDR1 SQVTM, CDR2 ANQGSEA. DNA of the CDR3: TGCAGCGTTGTGTATCGGGATGGCTACACCTTC. Residues: CSVVYRDGYTF.